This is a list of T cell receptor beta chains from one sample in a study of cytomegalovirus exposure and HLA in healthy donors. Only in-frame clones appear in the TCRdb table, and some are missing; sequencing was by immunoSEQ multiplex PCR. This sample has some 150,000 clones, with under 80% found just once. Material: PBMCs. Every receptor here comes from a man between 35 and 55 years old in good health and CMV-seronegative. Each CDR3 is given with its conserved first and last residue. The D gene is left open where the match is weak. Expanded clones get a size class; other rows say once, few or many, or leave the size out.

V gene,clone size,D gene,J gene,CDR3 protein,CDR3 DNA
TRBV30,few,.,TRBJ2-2,CAWSVKGADTGELFF,TGTGCCTGGAGTGTAAAAGGGGCGGACACCGGGGAGCTGTTTTTT
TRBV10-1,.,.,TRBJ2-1,CASSTSRSASPYNEQFF,.
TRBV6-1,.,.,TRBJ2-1,CASSEVGGNEQFF,TGTGCCAGCAGCGAAGTCGGGGGAAATGAGCAGTTCTTC
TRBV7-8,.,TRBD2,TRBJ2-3,CASSIASGGADTQYF,TGTGCCAGCAGCATAGCTAGCGGTGGCGCAGATACGCAGTATTTT
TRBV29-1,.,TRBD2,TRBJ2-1,CSAARGGEQFF,TGCAGCGCGGCACGGGGAGGGGAGCAGTTCTTC
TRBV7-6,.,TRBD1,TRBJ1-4,CASSLGQGINEKLFF,TGTGCCAGCAGCTTAGGACAGGGGATTAATGAAAAACTGTTTTTT
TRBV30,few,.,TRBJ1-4,CAWSVGSADEKLFF,TGTGCCTGGAGTGTAGGGTCAGCGGATGAAAAACTGTTTTTT
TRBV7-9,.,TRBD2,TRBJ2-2,CASSLDRGETNTGELFF,TGTGCCAGCAGCTTAGATCGGGGGGAAACGAACACCGGGGAGCTGTTTTTT
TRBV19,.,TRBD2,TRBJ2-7,CASSPIAGGSYEQYF,TGTGCCAGTAGTCCCATAGCGGGGGGATCCTACGAGCAGTACTTC
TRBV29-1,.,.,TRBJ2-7,CSATARDEQYF,TGCAGCGCAACGGCCAGGGACGAGCAGTACTTC
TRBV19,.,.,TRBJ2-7,CASSLRDTPHYEQYF,TGTGCCAGTAGTCTACGGGACACACCGCACTACGAGCAGTACTTC
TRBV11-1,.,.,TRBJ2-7,CASSRTAGTYEQYF,TGTGCCAGCAGCCGGACAGCAGGGACCTACGAGCAGTACTTC
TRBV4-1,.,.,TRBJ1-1,CASSHKGMNTEAFF,TGCGCCAGCAGCCACAAGGGGATGAACACTGAAGCTTTCTTT
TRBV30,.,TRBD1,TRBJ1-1,CAWSADRGQWDTEAFF,TGTGCCTGGAGCGCAGACAGGGGGCAATGGGACACTGAAGCTTTCTTT
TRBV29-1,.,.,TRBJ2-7,CSVETAPGFEQYF,TGCAGCGTTGAAACCGCTCCCGGTTTTGAGCAGTACTTC
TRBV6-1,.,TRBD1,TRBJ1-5,CASSEVGTGVRNQPQHF,TGTGCCAGCAGTGAAGTAGGGACAGGGGTTCGCAATCAGCCCCAGCATTTT
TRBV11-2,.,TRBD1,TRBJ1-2,CASSPPQGAGYGYTF,TGTGCCAGCAGCCCTCCACAGGGGGCAGGCTATGGCTACACCTTC
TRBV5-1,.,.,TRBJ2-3,CASSTQEPTDTQYF,TGCGCCAGCAGCACCCAGGAACCCACAGATACGCAGTATTTT
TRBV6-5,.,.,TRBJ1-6,CASSYRRAENSPLHF,TGTGCCAGCAGTTACCGGAGGGCAGAGAATTCACCCCTCCACTTT
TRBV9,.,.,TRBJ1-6,CASSVVGGSPLHF,TGTGCCAGCAGCGTAGTGGGGGGGTCACCCCTCCACTTT
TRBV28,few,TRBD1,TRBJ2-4,CASSWGTGGFGNIQYF,TGTGCCAGCAGTTGGGGGACAGGGGGCTTCGGGAACATTCAGTACTTC
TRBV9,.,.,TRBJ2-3,CASSDRQVDTQYF,TGTGCCAGCAGCGACCGACAGGTCGATACGCAGTATTTT
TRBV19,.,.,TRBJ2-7,CASSLDSAYEQYF,TGTGCCAGTAGTCTGGACAGTGCCTACGAGCAGTACTTC
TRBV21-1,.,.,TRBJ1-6,CASSKDRDRPSSYNSPLHF,TGTGCCAGCAGCAAAGATAGGGACAGGCCGAGCTCCTATAATTCACCCCTCCACTTT
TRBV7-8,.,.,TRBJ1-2,CASSPEGVNYGYTF,TGTGCCAGCAGCCCAGAAGGAGTTAACTATGGCTACACCTTC
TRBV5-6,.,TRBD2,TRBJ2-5,CASSPRTSGVTRETQYF,TGTGCCAGCAGCCCAAGGACTAGCGGGGTAACAAGAGAGACCCAGTACTTC
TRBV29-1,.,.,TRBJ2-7,CSARDYEQYF,TGCAGCGCCCGCGACTACGAGCAGTACTTC
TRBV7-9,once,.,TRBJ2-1,CASSLRGPPDNEQFF,TGTGCCAGCAGCTTAAGGGGTCCCCCAGACAATGAGCAGTTCTTC
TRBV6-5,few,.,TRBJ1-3,CASSITTGNTIYF,TGTGCCAGCAGCATAACCACAGGAAACACCATATATTTT
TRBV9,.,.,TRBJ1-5,CASSSGGSFSNQPQHF,TGTGCCAGCAGTTCGGGGGGGTCCTTTAGCAATCAGCCCCAGCATTTT
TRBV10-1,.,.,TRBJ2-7,CASSDPGISYEQYF,TGCGCCAGCAGTGATCCGGGGATATCCTACGAGCAGTACTTC
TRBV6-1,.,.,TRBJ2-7,CASSEQGSYEQYF,TGTGCCAGCAGCGAACAGGGCTCGTACGAGCAGTACTTC
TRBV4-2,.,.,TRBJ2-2,CASSPPSGRNTGELFF,TGTGCCAGCAGCCCTCCTTCGGGGAGGAACACCGGGGAGCTGTTTTTT
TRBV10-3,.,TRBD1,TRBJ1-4,CAIRSGQGADNEKLFF,TGTGCCATCAGGAGCGGACAGGGGGCAGACAATGAAAAACTGTTTTTT
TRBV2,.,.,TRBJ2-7,CASGRSEQYF,TGTGCCAGCGGGAGGAGCGAGCAGTACTTC